A single sample is the source of the 21 T cell receptor beta chains below, sequenced in a study of blood T cell repertoires in COVID-19. Only in-frame clones appear in the TCRdb table, and some are missing; sequencing was by immunoSEQ multiplex PCR. The repertoire holds over 250,000 clones, approximately 89% seen once, with approximately 2.1% in the top ten. Sequences were obtained from peripheral blood. All receptors come from a woman aged 25-40 years with COVID-19, enrolled during active disease.

The rearrangement joins TRBV27 to TRBJ1-6; D remains unclear. V gave up 7 bases and J gave up 7 bases, with 11 bases separating them. CDR1 is MNHEY and CDR2 is SMNVEV in the germline V gene (reference sequence). This CDR3 is built from 13 residues. In nucleotides, the CDR3 is TGTGCCAGCAAAATCCTCGGGAATTCACCCCTCCACTTT. Encoded protein: CASKILGNSPLHF.

The J gene is TRBJ2-3, the V gene TRBV14, with D possibly matching TRBD2 (5 bases). V was pared by 4 bases and J by 2 bases, with 22 bases between. The CDR3 consists of 18 residues. Germline-derived CDR1 and CDR2 are SGHDN and FVKESK. The CDR3 sequence: CASSPRLEWGALTDTQYF. The CDR3 region has the DNA TGTGCCAGCAGCCCCCGCCTTGAGTGGGGAGCTCTCACAGATACGCAGTATTTT.

The rearrangement joins TRBV12-5 to TRBJ2-3, with 7 bases matching TRBD1. Germline CDR1 LGHNT, CDR2 FRNRAP. Trimming removed 0 bases from V and 3 bases from J; junction bases left unmatched: 6. The CDR3 runs 16 residues. CDR3 DNA sequence: TGTGCTAGTGGTTTGGTAACAGGGGAGCTAACAGATACGCAGTATTTT. Translating gives CASGLVTGELTDTQYF.

The chain couples TRBV9 to TRBJ1-1; no firm D call. CDR1 and CDR2 from the germline V gene are SGDLS and YYNGEE. CDR3 size: 13 residues. V was clipped by 2 bases and J by 5 bases, with 10 bases between them. CDR3 nucleotides: TGTGCCAGCAGCGTGGCGGGGTGGACTGAAGCTTTCTTT. Encoded protein: CASSVAGWTEAFF.

The chain carries TRBV11-2 and TRBJ1-5, with TRBD1 identical over 9 bases. The ends lost 1 base at V and 2 bases at J; junction bases unmatched: 3. CDR3 length: 16 amino acids. CDR1 is SGHAT, CDR2 FQNNGV, per germline. In DNA form, the CDR3 reads TGTGCCAGCAGCTTAGGGGACAGGGCGGGCAATCAGCCCCAGCATTTT. As protein: CASSLGDRAGNQPQHF.

The chain is built from TRBV6-1 and TRBJ1-1; D perhaps matches TRBD1 (5 bases). This CDR3 spans 14 amino acids. CDR1 is MNHNS, CDR2 SASEGT, per germline. V was clipped by 2 bases and J by 4 bases, with 11 bases between them. The CDR3 sequence is CASSELQVSTEAFF. The CDR3 region has the DNA TGTGCCAGCAGTGAACTACAGGTATCCACTGAAGCTTTCTTT.

The J gene is TRBJ2-2, the V gene TRBV5-1; 8 bases match TRBD1. The CDR3 is 15 amino acids. The V segment lost 3 bases and the J segment 6 bases; nucleotides outside the gene matches: 7. Germline V gives CDR1 SGHRS, CDR2 YFSETQ. CDR3 DNA sequence: TGCGCCAGCAGCTCCGTCCCGGGACAGGCCGGGGAGCTGTTTTTT. This encodes CASSSVPGQAGELFF.

V gene TRBV5-1 combines with J gene TRBJ1-3; a possible D gene is TRBD1 (6 bases). The germline gives CDR1 SGHRS, CDR2 YFSETQ. Trimming cost V 3 bases and J 2 bases, with 12 bases left between them. There are 15 residues in the CDR3. CDR3 amino acids: CASSYQTGPGNTIYF. The CDR3 nucleotides read TGCGCCAGCAGCTATCAGACAGGACCTGGAAACACCATATATTTT.

The table lists this clone with a count of one. The V and J genes are TRBV21-1 and TRBJ1-2; TRBD1, the D gene given by the table, was not confirmed from the DNA. TRBV21-1 is annotated as a pseudogene. The CDR3 contains 16 residues. CDR3 nucleotides: TGTGCCAGCAGCAAAGCCCTCCAGGACAGTAGCTATGGCTACACCTTC. It is translated as CASSKALQDSSYGYTF.

This rearrangement joins TRBV5-1 to TRBJ2-5; D unclear. This CDR3 spans 13 amino acids. Trimming removed 7 bases at V and 4 bases at J, with 14 bases between. Germline lookup yields CDR1 SGHRS and CDR2 YFSETQ. CDR3 in DNA: TGCGCCAGCGCCGCCGGGTGGCGAGAGACCCAGTACTTC. Amino acids: CASAAGWRETQYF.

V usage is TRBV28 and J usage is TRBJ2-1, with 10 nucleotides matching TRBD2. After removal of 7 bases from V and 4 bases from J, the junction contained 4 bases not matched to a gene. This CDR3 region has 14 residues. CDR1 is MDHEN, CDR2 SYDVKM, per germline. This CDR3 is CASISGRGYNEQFF. The CDR3 DNA is TGTGCCAGCATAAGCGGGAGGGGGTACAATGAGCAGTTCTTC.

This chain connects TRBV5-1 to TRBJ2-2; 8 bases are shared with TRBD1. J was trimmed by 6 bases and V by 4 bases; bases with no gene match: 2. This CDR3 comprises 13 residues. Germline CDR1 reads SGHRS; CDR2 reads YFSETQ. The CDR3: CASSKDRAGELFF. The CDR3 DNA sequence: TGCGCCAGCAGCAAGGACAGGGCCGGGGAGCTGTTTTTT.

The V call is TRBV5-1, the J call TRBJ1-1, with 9 bases lining up with TRBD1. V lost 1 base, J lost 0 bases, and 4 bases stayed unmatched. The CDR3 spans 16 residues. Germline-derived CDR1 and CDR2 are SGHRS and YFSETQ. CDR3 amino acids: CASSLPGQGMNTEAFF. Here the CDR3 DNA reads TGCGCCAGCAGCTTGCCTGGACAGGGGATGAACACTGAAGCTTTCTTT.

This chain links TRBV11-2 with TRBJ2-7; D gene uncertain. Looked up from germline, CDR1 is SGHAT and CDR2 is FQNNGV. This CDR3 contains 11 residues. V lost 6 bases and J 2 bases, leaving 5 bases between the germline ends. CDR3 sequence reads: CASRAAYEQYF. The CDR3, as DNA: TGTGCCAGCAGGGCAGCCTACGAGCAGTACTTC.

The chain has TRBV21-1 and TRBJ2-3; TRBD2 reflects the table's D call only, with no check against the DNA. TRBV21-1 is noted as a pseudogene. This CDR3 has 18 residues. CDR3 region: CASSTIGTSELSTDTQYF. CDR3 sequence (DNA): TGTGCCAGCAGCACTATAGGGACTAGCGAACTCAGCACAGATACGCAGTATTTT.

This rearrangement joins TRBV18 to TRBJ1-6, with D hard to call. The germline V gene encodes CDR1 KGHSH and CDR2 LQKENI. The CDR3 loop spans 16 amino acids. V was shortened by 3 bases and J by 7 bases, with 16 bases between the two germline ends. The CDR3 DNA reads TGTGCCAGCTCACCTTCGGGTCAGTTCCCCAATTCACCCCTCCACTTT. Translated: CASSPSGQFPNSPLHF.

The V gene is TRBV5-6, the J gene TRBJ1-3, with 8 bases fitting TRBD1. Trimming at V came to 4 bases and at J to 7 bases, leaving 7 bases not matched to a gene. The germline V gene encodes CDR1 SGHDT and CDR2 YYEEEE. The CDR3 covers 14 residues. As DNA, the CDR3 is TGTGCCAGCAGCCTCGGACAGGGAGATAACACCATATATTTT. Residues: CASSLGQGDNTIYF.

The rearrangement links TRBV2 to TRBJ2-2; D might be TRBD1 (5 bases). Germline V CDR1 and CDR2: SNHLY, FYNNEI. Deletions cut 0 bases from V and 6 bases from J, with 11 bases between. The CDR3 is 15 amino acids. The CDR3 DNA is TGTGCCAGCAGTGAAGCCGGTAGGGGCCCCGGGGAGCTGTTTTTT. Its translation is CASSEAGRGPGELFF. Full variable domain (outside the CDR3, taken from reference TRBV2 and TRBJ2-2): EPEVTQTPSHQVTQMGQEVILRCVPISNHLYFYWYRQILGQKVEFLVSFYNNEISEKSEIFDDQFSVERPDGSNFTLKIRSTKLEDSAMYFCASSEAGRGPGELFFGEGSRLTVL.

The chain carries TRBV3-1 (or the pseudogene TRBV3-2) and TRBJ2-1; D gene ambiguous. The CDR3 is 16 amino acids. Germline V gene data show CDR1 as LGHDT and CDR2 as YNNKEL (reference sequence). V was clipped by 7 bases and J by 0 bases, with 16 bases between them. In DNA, the CDR3 is TGTGCCAGCACCCCTCGGGTCTCGGGCTCCTACAATGAGCAGTTCTTC. It codes for CASTPRVSGSYNEQFF.

V gene TRBV14 combines with J gene TRBJ1-2, with 8 bases identical to TRBD1. The CDR3 sequence is 13 residues long. The V gene end was trimmed by 6 bases and the J gene end by 4 bases; junction bases not matched to a gene: 4. Germline CDR1 SGHDN, CDR2 FVKESK. CDR3 bases: TGTGCCAGCAGAGGGACAGGCGTCTATGGCTACACCTTC. Amino acids: CASRGTGVYGYTF.

The chain recombines TRBV5-6 with TRBJ2-5, with 9 bases fitting TRBD2. CDR1 is SGHDT, CDR2 YYEEEE, per germline. Trimming cost V 2 bases and J 2 bases; bases outside gene matches: 4. The CDR3 has 15 residues. CDR3 in DNA: TGTGCCAGCAGCTTTATTAGCGGGAGACAAGAGACCCAGTACTTC. This codes for CASSFISGRQETQYF.